The clone carrying this TCR beta chain was counted a few times. The antigen is unknown. This sample stems from a study of T cell repertoires in cytomegalovirus infection. Whole-study context: Both a matching HLA type and CMV infection were indicated by public TCR beta signatures. General study points: Adding up the frequency of public TCR beta families identified people who carried CMV plus the relevant HLA. The ex vivo response was dominated by HLA-C-restricted CMV-specific TCR beta clonotypes.

V lost 3 bases to trimming and J lost 6 bases; unmatched junction nucleotides: 10. Germline CDR1 reads MGHRA; CDR2 reads YSYEKL. This CDR3 contains 16 residues. TCRdb re-analysed the reads in MiXCR, keeping a single row per CDR3 protein. The sample carries about 150,000 distinct CDR3 sequences, over 25% recorded once. This TCR was sampled from a human donor in good health (CMV status not recorded). Some clones in this sample may be carry-over from other donors' samples. V gene TRBV4-1 combines with J gene TRBJ1-4, with 7 bases aligning to TRBD1. This specimen was CD8+ T cells from cultured PBMCs, taken from culture after CMV antigen stimulation. CDR3 amino acids: CASSHPRQGRDEKLFF. CDR3 in DNA: TGCGCCAGCAGCCACCCTAGACAGGGAAGGGATGAAAAACTGTTTTTT.